This T cell receptor (beta chain) was recovered during a study of human T cells and chemical hapten exposure. This clonotype was counted ten times or more. Documented time point: pre-sensitization, week 0. Treatment described: therapeutic diphenylcyclopropenone sensitization with weekly scalp DPC. TCRdb recomputed calls from the RACE reads with MiXCR, one row per CDR3 protein. Seen here are 85,000 to 120,000 distinct CDR3 sequences, around 12% observed once, and the top ten hold over 1.5%. The V gene lost 6 bases and the J gene lost 4 bases, with 15 bases spanning the gap. The CDR3 sequence is 14 residues long. Per the germline V gene, CDR1 is SQVTM and CDR2 is ANQGSEA.

The V gene is TRBV29-1, the J gene TRBJ2-2; no clear D gene. The sample in question was whole blood, obtained in connection with sensitization to the hapten diphenylcyclopropenone (DPC). This clonotype was obtained from a woman between 45 and 65 years old with alopecia areata. Some clones in this sample may be carry-over from other donors' samples. CDR3 sequence: CSVGLTAITGELFF. The CDR3 region has the DNA TGCAGCGTGGGTTTAACAGCCATCACCGGGGAGCTGTTTTTT.